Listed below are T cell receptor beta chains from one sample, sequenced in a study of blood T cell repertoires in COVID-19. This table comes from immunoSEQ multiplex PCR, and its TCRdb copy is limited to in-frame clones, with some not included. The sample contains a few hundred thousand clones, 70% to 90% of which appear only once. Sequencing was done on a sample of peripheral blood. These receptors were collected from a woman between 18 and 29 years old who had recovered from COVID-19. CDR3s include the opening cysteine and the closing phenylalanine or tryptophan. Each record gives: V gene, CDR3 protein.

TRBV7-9	CASSLAAGVTDTQYF
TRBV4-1	CASSQEKGSSLETQYF
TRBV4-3	CASSQESSTEAFF
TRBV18	CASSPFDSANTGELFF
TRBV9	CASSPQGVGNYGYTF
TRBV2	CASLSRSKTEQFF
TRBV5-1	CASSAPRPTSGSSFFSYNEQFF
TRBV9	CASSVRVAGYNEQFF
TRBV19	CASSMGTGLEAFF
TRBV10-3	CAISEAIPGVNSPLHF
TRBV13	CASSLRRENDYEQYF
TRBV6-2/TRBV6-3	CASSYNSEAFF
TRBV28	CASSPKAGLTYNEQFF
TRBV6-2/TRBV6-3	CASNPGGGELFF
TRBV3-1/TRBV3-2	CASSPKHTDTQYF
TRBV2	CASSSSAAVGNEQFF
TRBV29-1	CSVGTSTYEQYF